The sequence of this T cell receptor beta chain was determined in a study of T cells in Graves' hyperthyroidism and ophthalmopathy. Study at large: The blood sample was taken at first diagnosis, before treatment began. Study-level points and caveats: Ophthalmopathy was separated from stable hyperthyroidism by a 13 V-J model.

The junction had 4 bases not matched to a gene; V was cut back by 11 bases and J by 0 bases. This CDR3 has 13 amino acids. Per germline, CDR1 ENHRY and CDR2 SYGVKD. Template material for amplifying TCR beta CDR3 regions consisted of RNA transcripts. Using the HTBI primer set, a first-round RT-PCR was run on the TCR CDR3. MiXCR, applied by TCRdb to the multiplex PCR reads, yields one record per CDR3 protein. The sample lists under 350,000 distinct CDR3 sequences, approximately 18% seen once, with about 53% in the top ten. Researchers barred patients who had uncontrolled infection, other autoimmune disease, pregnancy or lactation. There are a few counts of this clonotype. Its specificity is unknown.

The chain recombines TRBV10-3 with TRBJ2-1; 7 bases align to TRBD1. The specimen sequenced was blood. The sequence was obtained from a woman aged 45-60 years with Graves' hyperthyroidism. The CDR3 DNA follows: TGTGCCGCGACAGGGCCCTCCTACAATGAGCAGTTCTTC. The encoded protein is CAATGPSYNEQFF.